The 20 T cell receptor beta chains given below trace back to one sample, sequenced in a study of CD8 T cells in ankylosing spondylitis. TCRdb passed the 5' RACE reads through MiXCR, listing each CDR3 protein once. The repertoire holds 200,000 or so distinct CDR3 sequences, with roughly 13% as singletons. What was sequenced was blood, either unsorted or a sorted T cell fraction (not recorded which). The receptors were gathered from a female donor with ankylosing spondylitis or in good health (not recorded which).

The rearrangement links TRBV3-1 to TRBJ2-1, with a possible D match to TRBD2 (5 bases). CDR1 and CDR2 from the germline V gene are LGHDT and YNNKEL (reference sequence). The CDR3 length is 15 residues. V shed 4 bases and J shed 3 bases, with 13 bases lying between them. The CDR3 is CASSLPDSCYNEQFF. The DNA for the CDR3 is TGTGCCAGCAGCCTTCCGGACTCTTGCTACAATGAGCAGTTCTTC.

This clonotype has more than one count but fewer than ten. The chain recombines TRBV9 with TRBJ2-7; 11 bases match TRBD2. The CDR3 sequence is 15 residues long. V was pared by 2 bases and J by 3 bases, with 4 bases of the junction left unmatched. Per germline, CDR1 SGDLS and CDR2 YYNGEE. For the CDR3, the DNA is TGTGCCAGCAGCGTTCTAGGACTAGCGGGCTACGAGCAGTACTTC. It yields the protein CASSVLGLAGYEQYF.

The chain employs TRBV10-3 and TRBJ2-2; 10 nucleotides align to TRBD2. Losses at the gene ends were 6 bases for V and 6 bases for J; bases not matched to a gene: 7. The CDR3 consists of 15 residues. CDR1 is ENHRY, CDR2 SYGVKD, per germline. The CDR3 nucleotides read TGTGCCATCAGCGCTAGCGGGAGAGAATCCGGGGAGCTGTTTTTT. Residues: CAISASGRESGELFF.

This clonotype was seen only a few times. The V gene is TRBV7-8, the J gene TRBJ2-2; D may be TRBD2 (6 bases). The ends were cut back, 6 bases at V and 3 bases at J, with 17 bases in the middle. This CDR3 has 16 residues. The germline CDR1 and CDR2 sequences are SGHVS and FQNEAQ. The CDR3 DNA follows: TGTGCCAGCAGGAGGAGAAGCGGGTTCGACACCGGGGAGCTGTTTTTT. This gives the protein CASRRRSGFDTGELFF.

This clonotype was seen ten or more times. The chain uses TRBV6-4 and TRBJ2-1; D not resolved. V lost 3 bases and J 4 bases, leaving 13 bases between the germline ends. This CDR3 has 15 amino acids. Looked up from germline, CDR1 is MRHNA and CDR2 is SNTAGT. The CDR3: CASSENPNPYNEQFF. CDR3 nucleotides: TGTGCCAGCAGTGAAAACCCTAACCCTTACAATGAGCAGTTCTTC.

This chain connects TRBV5-1 to TRBJ1-6; D unresolved. CDR3 length equals 15 residues. Germline CDR1 SGHRS, CDR2 YFSETQ. Trimming left V 0 bases short and J 12 bases short, with 16 bases between. The CDR3 coding sequence is TGCGCCAGCAGCTTGGACGGTCAGCCCAACCAACCCCTCCACTTT. This gives the protein CASSLDGQPNQPLHF.

As DNA, the CDR3 is TGCGCCAGCAGCTCCTCTAGCGGGGGATACAATGAGCAGTTCTTC. Its protein is CASSSSSGGYNEQFF. The V call is TRBV5-1, the J call TRBJ2-1; 10 nucleotides align to TRBD2. The V gene end was trimmed by 3 bases and the J gene end by 4 bases; junction bases not matched to a gene: 4. The CDR3 has 15 amino acids. Germline lookup yields CDR1 SGHRS and CDR2 YFSETQ.

The J gene is TRBJ2-1, the V gene TRBV3-1; D not resolved. Trimming pared 0 bases from V and 7 bases from J, leaving 10 bases between. Germline assignment: CDR1 LGHDT and CDR2 YNNKEL (reference sequence). The CDR3 loop spans 14 amino acids. The DNA for the CDR3 is TGTGCCAGCAGCCAAGATCGTCTAATGAATGAGCAGTTCTTC. Translation gives CASSQDRLMNEQFF.

The rearrangement joins TRBV12-3 or TRBV12-4 to TRBJ2-2; TRBD2 agrees at 12 bases. The length of the CDR3 is 15 residues. V lost 5 bases to trimming and J lost 4 bases; unmatched junction nucleotides: 2. CDR3 coding DNA: TGTGCCAGCAGTCTGACTAGCGGGAGCACCGGGGAGCTGTTTTTT. Translating it yields CASSLTSGSTGELFF.

This clonotype was detected many times. The gene calls are TRBV18 and TRBJ1-3, with TRBD1 matching 7 bases. CDR3 length equals 14 residues. Trimming removed 10 bases from V and 4 bases from J; junction bases left unmatched: 10. Germline V lookup: CDR1 KGHSH, CDR2 LQKENI. This CDR3 reads CAIPRQGIGNTIYF. CDR3 coding DNA: TGTGCCATCCCACGACAGGGCATCGGAAACACCATATATTTT.

This clonotype was observed at least ten times. CDR3 sequence: CASSLTPGTASEEQFF. The CDR3 DNA sequence: TGCGCCAGCAGCTTGACCCCCGGGACAGCGTCTGAGGAGCAGTTCTTC. The chain employs TRBV5-1 and TRBJ2-1; 7 nucleotides line up with TRBD1. Trimming cost V 1 base and J 10 bases; bases outside gene matches: 14. Germline V gene sequence: CDR1 SGHRS, CDR2 YFSETQ. This CDR3 spans 16 amino acids.

V and J are TRBV5-1 and TRBJ2-7; no definite D call. Germline-derived CDR1 and CDR2 are SGHRS and YFSETQ. There are 14 residues in the CDR3. Trimming left V 0 bases short and J 3 bases short, with 10 bases between. The CDR3 sequence is CASSLEGSSYEQYF. In DNA form, the CDR3 reads TGCGCCAGCAGCTTGGAAGGTAGCAGCTACGAGCAGTACTTC.

This clonotype was seen a few times. The rearrangement links TRBV29-1 to TRBJ2-3, with 10 bases that match TRBD1. Trimming at V came to 6 bases and at J to 5 bases, leaving 8 bases not matched to a gene. The CDR3 is 14 residues long. In germline, CDR1 is SQVTM, CDR2 ANQGSEA. CDR3 loop: CSVTGGGSIDTQYF. Here the CDR3 DNA reads TGCAGCGTGACAGGGGGCGGTAGTATAGATACGCAGTATTTT.

This clonotype was recorded many times. The CDR3 bases are TGTGCCAGCAGTTTCCAGGCGGGAACCTCCTACGAGCAGTACTTC. This codes for CASSFQAGTSYEQYF. The chain employs TRBV12-3 or TRBV12-4 and TRBJ2-7, with D perhaps matching TRBD2 (6 bases). V was pared by 3 bases and J by 0 bases, with 12 bases between. The CDR3 spans 15 residues.

V is TRBV30 and J is TRBJ2-3; TRBD1 agrees at 7 bases. V lost 3 bases and J lost 1; bases outside the gene matches: 4. CDR3 size: 14 residues. Germline CDR1 and CDR2: GTSNPN and SVGIG (reference sequence). The CDR3 loop is CAWRLTGGTDTQYF. In nucleotides, the CDR3 is TGTGCCTGGAGACTTACAGGGGGCACAGATACGCAGTATTTT. Drawing the rest from reference TRBV30 and TRBJ2-3, the complete variable domain is SQTIHQWPATLVQPVGSPLSLECTVEGTSNPNLYWYRQAAGRGLQLLFYSVGIGQISSEVPQNLSASRPQDRQFILSSKKLLLSDSGFYLCAWRLTGGTDTQYFGPGTRLTVL.

This clonotype occurred a few times. The genes are TRBV12-3 or TRBV12-4 and TRBJ2-2; D gene unclear. V was clipped by 6 bases and J by 1 base, with 9 bases between them. The CDR3 spans 14 residues. The CDR3 DNA reads as TGTGCCAGCAGACCAAGACAGAACACCGGGGAGCTGTTTTTT. It codes for CASRPRQNTGELFF.

This clonotype occurred many times. V is TRBV29-1 and J is TRBJ1-5; 8 nucleotides agree with TRBD1. V lost 4 bases to trimming and J lost 5 bases; unmatched junction nucleotides: 10. Looked up from germline, CDR1 is SQVTM and CDR2 is ANQGSEA. The CDR3 is 15 residues long. The CDR3 loop reads CSVVWGTGVDQPQHF. DNA for the CDR3: TGCAGCGTTGTCTGGGGGACAGGTGTTGATCAGCCCCAGCATTTT. The variable domain in full, with the rest retrieved from reference TRBV29-1 and TRBJ1-5, is SAVISQKPSRDICQRGTSLTIQCQVDSQVTMMFWYRQQPGQSLTLIATANQGSEATYESGFVIDKFPISRPNLTFSTLTVSNMSPEDSSIYLCSVVWGTGVDQPQHFGDGTRLSIL.

The V call is TRBV4-1, the J call TRBJ2-1; 10 nucleotides line up with TRBD2. This CDR3 contains 20 residues. V shed 0 bases, J shed 5 bases, and the junction held 16 bases outside the gene matches. CDR1 and CDR2 from the germline V gene are MGHRA and YSYEKL. The CDR3 DNA reads TGCGCCAGCAGCCAAGATGGGCTAAACAAACTAGCGGGGCCAAACAATGAGCAGTTCTTC. Its protein product is CASSQDGLNKLAGPNNEQFF.

Points on this clonotype: One end of the junction fails to match germline, which may point to a read error. The J gene is TRBJ2-1, the V gene TRBV7-9; 7 bases are shared with TRBD1. The CDR3 has 14 amino acids. Per germline, CDR1 SEHNR and CDR2 FQNEAQ (reference sequence). The chain's CDR3 is CAGSHTTGANEQFF. The CDR3, as DNA: TGTGCCGGCAGCCATACTACAGGGGCCAATGAGCAGTTCTTC.

The chain combines TRBV11-2 with TRBJ2-3, with 11 bases identical to TRBD2. V gave up 4 bases and J gave up 6 bases; unmatched junction bases: 15. CDR3 length equals 18 residues. CDR1 SGHAT and CDR2 FQNNGV come from the germline V gene. The CDR3 DNA reads TGTGCCAGCAGCTATTTACTAGCGGGGGCCGCAAATAGCGATACGCAGTATTTT. It is translated as CASSYLLAGAANSDTQYF.